The subject of this entry is one T cell receptor (beta chain). Its antigen is unknown. For this receptor, the gene names and germline sequences are taken from the mouse. The CDR3 end is not reached by the read, which stops 1 residue before it; the germline J gene fills it in. Clipping removes 0 bases from V and 0 bases from J, with 3 as the unmatched junction base count. Via the germline V gene, CDR1 is GKSSPN and CDR2 SITVG. Its CDR3 holds 16 amino acids, cysteine through phenylalanine. Only the CDR3 bases that were read are kept: 45 of them, in frame from base 1. The data derive from a study of tissue T cells after allogeneic stem cell transplantation (dated by TCRdb to the early 2020s). In terms of the full investigation: The study profiled TCR beta repertoires in many tissues obtained from research autopsies of patients with and without GVHD, and also in mouse models of GVHD. On the human side, the study was prospective and observational, with no blinding or randomization.

This specimen's time point label, per the study, means: mouse harvest day 7 after allogeneic transplant. Mouse grafts consisting of 10^7 T-cell-depleted bone marrow cells combined with 10^6 splenic CD5+ T cells were administered by tail vein injection. To model GVHD in mice, a major MHC-mismatch B6 (H2b) into BALB/c (H2d) model was used, and tissues were profiled at day 7 or 14. On day 7 or 14 post-transplant, mouse tissues and retro-orbital blood were harvested with separate sterile tools for each animal, and livers were flushed before harvest. Before genomic DNA isolation with the DNeasy Blood & Tissue Kit, mouse tissues were minced using razor blades in buffered saline. Library construction relied on the immunoSEQ multiplex PCR assay. Adaptive Biotechnologies performed the TCRbeta CDR3 sequencing at survey depth and reported CDR3 sequences, V/J genes, productive frequency and template counts. Amplification of TCR beta CDR3 regions was performed from genomic DNA rather than from RNA. In the original analysis: Jensen-Shannon divergence was used to quantify pairwise repertoire overlap between tissues, with a value of 1 indicating complete divergence and a value of 0 indicating identical repertoires. Based on pairwise JSD values, tissues were grouped by single-linkage agglomerative hierarchical clustering, and the results were shown as dendrograms. All patient samples were analyzed with GLIPH2 using simulation_depth 1000, kmer_min_depth 3 and cdr3_length_cutoff 8, and only groups containing more than two unique CDR3s were kept. A standardized tissue-overlap score was generated by extrapolating Jaccard GLIPH-group overlap across patients to a standard repertoire size of 1000 clones. To look at how diversity was associated with clinical or experimental variables, linear mixed-effect models were used, with tissue treated as a fixed effect and individual treated as a random effect. TCRdb stores this immuneACCESS table with in-frame sequences only. Part of the clones is absent; in the studies checked, under half of the shortfall reflects unresolved V genes, and no reason is known for the rest. The DNA was the basis for D and trimming; V, J and clone size are from that table. In this sample the table shows approximately 7,600 clones, roughly half of which occur a single time. Of the sample, 7% to 8.5% falls within the top ten clones.

Overall results and qualifications from the work: Sampling depth was acknowledged as a limitation, and the patient cohort was both small and clinically heterogeneous. In both patients and mice, T cells from blood and spleen picked up only a limited part of the TCR repertoire that was detected in tissues. Only a few T cell clones appeared in more than one patient, yet motif-based clustering showed tissue-specific repertoire signatures that were shared between patients. The study did not determine which tissue TCRs were alloreactive or antigen-specific, and some clones might have been persisting host cells. Within patients, how anatomically similar the tissues were was a key factor in shaping TCR repertoire composition, regardless of disease or transplant status.

The chain is made from TRBV31 and TRBJ2-3; TRBD2 aligns with 10 central bases. Sequencing used gut tissue. The source of this sequence is a female BALB/c mouse given C57BL/6 T cells with graft-versus-host disease after an allogeneic hematopoietic cell transplant. CDR3 DNA, as far as it was read: TGTGCCTGGAGTCTTGGACTGGGGGTTAGTGCAGAAACGCTGTAT. It specifies CAWSLGLGVSAETLY. The full CDR3 sequence reads CAWSLGLGVSAETLYF.